This TCR beta chain was sequenced in a study of OX40 agonist ivuxolimab in advanced cancers. CDR1 is WNHNN and CDR2 is SYGVQD in the germline V gene (reference sequence). The CDR3 length is 15 residues. Profiling relied on immunoSEQ multiplex PCR, and the TCRdb table lists in-frame clones only, not all of them. The top ten clones hold around 19% of a sample with around 35,000 clones, about 90% of them seen once. Remarks on this clone: The junction differs from germline at one of its ends, possibly a read error. The sample has other DNA sequences that encode this CDR3 too.

The chain combines TRBV10-1 with TRBJ1-5; D unclear. This TCR came from an adult with an advanced solid tumor such as melanoma, head and neck, liver or kidney cancer. The material sequenced was CD4+ or CD8+ T cells sorted from blood, taken in a trial of the OX40 agonist ivuxolimab. The CDR3, as DNA: TGCGCCAGCAGTGAGGAGGGTTATAGCAATCAGCCTCAGCATTTT. As protein: CASSEEGYSNQPQHF.